Below, one T cell receptor beta chain is given with its context. There are many counts of this clonotype. This clone's antigen is unknown. Per-base qualities were not stored, and no clone one base away is much larger. This entry is derived from a study of molecular identifiers for immune sequencing clone quantification (dated by TCRdb to between 2018 and 2020). Regarding the complete study: For a replicate experiment, RNA from roughly 21,000 or 96,000 naive CD8 T cells was divided into five aliquots, of which four were sequenced. CD8 T cells were used in a methods study to benchmark molecular-identifier clustering-based TCR repertoire sequencing (MIDCIRS) and TCR RNA copy counting.

CDR1 and CDR2, per the germline V gene, are SGHDN and FVKESK. For this chain, trimming is 4 bases at the V end and 8 bases at the J end, and the number of junction bases without a gene match is 13. Reading from cysteine to phenylalanine, the CDR3 counts 15 amino acids. The CDR3 DNA has 45 bases and is translated from base 1. The receptor library was made with PCR. This sample was sequenced with an Illumina HiSeq 4000. Bulk TCR libraries were generated as previously described, with the TCR primers listed in Table S5 used. The Qiagen AllPrep DNA/RNA kit was used to purify total RNA. Before analysis, reads from multiple sequencing runs of the same library were pooled. The study's own analysis went as follows. Reads were retained only if their TCR constant sequence matched exactly, and those retained reads were trimmed to 150 nt and grouped according to their 12-nt molecular barcodes. Within each barcode group, reads were sub-clustered at a 15% Levenshtein threshold, and quality-weighted consensus sequences were built per RNA molecule. Non-functional sequences were excluded, and lower-count sequences lying one edit away from another sequence were also excluded. On the basis of fitting two negative binomial distributions, barcode sub-clusters with fewer than 20% of the maximum read count were discarded. TCRdb's own reprocessing of the public reads used fastp at Q25 and MiXCR and kept productive beta chains. When rows share a CDR3 protein, they turn into one entry using the most common DNA and genes. TCRdb, not the original authors, processed these V and J calls. The sample data list approximately 59,000 distinct CDR3 sequences, and approximately 17% of these were observed just once. Around 1.5% of the sample comes from the top ten.

Naive CD8 T cell libraries were made from about 20,000 to 1,000,000 sorted cells using 10%, 30% or 50% of purified RNA. Naive CD8 T cells were FACS-sorted as CD8+CD4-CCR7+CD45RA+ on a BD FACSAria II into RLT Plus buffer. Around 10 TCR copies' worth of Jurkat RNA were spiked into roughly 17,000-1,100,000 naive CD8 T cell samples to test detection sensitivity. CD8 T cells were enriched using RosetteSep CD8+ T Cell Enrichment Cocktail and Ficoll-Paque, and the enriched cells then underwent ACK red cell lysis. What the study reported, not specific to this receptor: Without barcode sub-clustering, chimeric consensus sequences inflated TCR diversity; chimeras reached as high as 47%. The naive libraries included spiked-in Jurkat TCR RNA (about nine copies' worth), and this RNA is not part of the donor repertoire. Highly expanded clone sizes could be underestimated if identical TCR molecules share a barcode. In CMV-specific effector cells, clones with more than 20 RNA copies accounted for over 99% of molecules, whereas in naive cells such clones accounted for under 1%. Modeling gave about three recovered TCR RNA copies per cell versus about 10 by digital PCR, implying roughly 28% capture efficiency. Spiked-in Jurkat TCR RNA equal to a single cell's worth was reported to be detectable even within 1,200,000 naive CD8 T cells.

This clonotype was sampled from a human donor in good health. Some libraries in this study had Jurkat cell RNA spiked in. The chain is made from TRBV14 and TRBJ1-2; 7 bases in the junction line up with TRBD1. Sequenced material: naive CD8+ T cells from blood, with Jurkat cell RNA spiked in. What this sample's cell subset or site label stands for: FACS-sorted CD8+CD4-CCR7+CD45RA+ naive T cells. At the DNA level, the sequence is TGTGCCAGCAGCCCCCCCGGGACAGACCACCGCGGCTACACCTTC. Translated, this gives CASSPPGTDHRGYTF.